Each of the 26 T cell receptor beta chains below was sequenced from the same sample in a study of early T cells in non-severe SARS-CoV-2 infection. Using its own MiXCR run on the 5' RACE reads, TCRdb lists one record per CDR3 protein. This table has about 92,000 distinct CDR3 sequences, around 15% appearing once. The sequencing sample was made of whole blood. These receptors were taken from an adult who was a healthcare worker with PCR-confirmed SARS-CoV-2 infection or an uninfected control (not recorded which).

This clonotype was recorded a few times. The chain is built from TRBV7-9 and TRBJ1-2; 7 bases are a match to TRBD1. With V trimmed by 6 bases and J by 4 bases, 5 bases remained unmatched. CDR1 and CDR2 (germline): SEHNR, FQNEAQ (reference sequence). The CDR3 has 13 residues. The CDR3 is CASSSGQIYGYTF. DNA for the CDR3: TGTGCCAGCAGTTCGGGACAGATCTATGGCTACACCTTC.

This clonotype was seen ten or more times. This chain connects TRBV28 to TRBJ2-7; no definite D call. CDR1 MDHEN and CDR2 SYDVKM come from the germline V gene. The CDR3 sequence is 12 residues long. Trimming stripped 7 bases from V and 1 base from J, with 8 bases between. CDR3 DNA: TGTGCCAGCATGGTCGAGTCCTACGAGCAGTACTTC. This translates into CASMVESYEQYF. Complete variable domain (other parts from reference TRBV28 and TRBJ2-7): DVKVTQSSRYLVKRTGEKVFLECVQDMDHENMFWYRQDPGLGLRLIYFSYDVKMKEKGDIPEGYSVSREKKERFSLILESASTNQTSMYLCASMVESYEQYFGPGTRLTVT.

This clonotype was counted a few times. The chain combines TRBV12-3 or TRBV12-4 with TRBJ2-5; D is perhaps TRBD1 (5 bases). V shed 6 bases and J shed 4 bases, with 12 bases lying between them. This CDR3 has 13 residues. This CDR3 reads CASRVGLGETQYF. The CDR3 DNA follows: TGTGCCAGCAGGGTGGGGCTTGGAGAGACCCAGTACTTC.

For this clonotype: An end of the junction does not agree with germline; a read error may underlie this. CDR3 sequence: CASSLGLAGVTGELLF. In nucleotides, the CDR3 is TGTGCCAGCAGTCTGGGACTAGCGGGAGTTACCGGGGAGCTGCTTTTT. The chain carries TRBV28 and TRBJ2-2; 14 nucleotides align to TRBD2. Germline V lookup: CDR1 MDHEN, CDR2 SYDVKM. This CDR3 spans 16 amino acids.

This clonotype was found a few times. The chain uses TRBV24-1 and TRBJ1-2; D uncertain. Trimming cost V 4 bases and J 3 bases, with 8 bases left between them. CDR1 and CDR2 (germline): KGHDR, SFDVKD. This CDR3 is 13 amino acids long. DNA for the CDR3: TGTGCCACCAGTGACGCCAGCTACTATGGCTACACCTTC. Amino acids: CATSDASYYGYTF.

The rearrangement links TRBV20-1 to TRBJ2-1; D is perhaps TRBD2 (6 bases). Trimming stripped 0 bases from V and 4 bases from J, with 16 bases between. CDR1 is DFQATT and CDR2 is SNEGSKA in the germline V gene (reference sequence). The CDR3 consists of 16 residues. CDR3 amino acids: CSARDLLSGGYNEQFF. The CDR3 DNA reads TGCAGTGCTAGAGACCTCCTAAGCGGAGGGTACAATGAGCAGTTCTTC.

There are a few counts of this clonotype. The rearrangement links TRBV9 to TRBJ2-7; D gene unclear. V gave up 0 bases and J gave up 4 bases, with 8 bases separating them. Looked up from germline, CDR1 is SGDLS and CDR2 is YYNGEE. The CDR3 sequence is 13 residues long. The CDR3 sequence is CASSVDPEYEQYF. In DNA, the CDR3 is TGTGCCAGCAGCGTAGACCCAGAATACGAGCAGTACTTC.

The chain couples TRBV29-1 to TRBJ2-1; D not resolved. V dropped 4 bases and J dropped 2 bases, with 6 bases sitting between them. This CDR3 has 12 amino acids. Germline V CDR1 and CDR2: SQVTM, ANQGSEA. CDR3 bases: TGCAGCGTTGGGTTTACCTACAATGAGCAGTTCTTC. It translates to CSVGFTYNEQFF.

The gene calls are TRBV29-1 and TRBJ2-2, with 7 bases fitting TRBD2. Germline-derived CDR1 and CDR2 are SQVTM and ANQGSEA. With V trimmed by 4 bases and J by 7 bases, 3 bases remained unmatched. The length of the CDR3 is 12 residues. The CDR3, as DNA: TGCAGCGTTGCTAGGGAGGGCGGGGAGCTGTTTTTT. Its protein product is CSVAREGGELFF.

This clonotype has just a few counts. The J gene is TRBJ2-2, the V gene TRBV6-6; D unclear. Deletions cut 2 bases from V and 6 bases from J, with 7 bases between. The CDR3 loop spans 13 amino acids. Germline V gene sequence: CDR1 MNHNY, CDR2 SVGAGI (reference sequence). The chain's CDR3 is CASSYQEAGELFF. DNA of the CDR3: TGTGCCAGCAGTTACCAGGAAGCCGGGGAGCTGTTTTTT.

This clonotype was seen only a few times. CDR3 in amino acids: CASSQSTEGGAYEQYF. Written as DNA, the CDR3 is TGCGCCAGCAGTCAATCGACCGAGGGAGGTGCCTACGAGCAGTACTTC. V and J are TRBV23-1 and TRBJ2-7, with a weak D call TRBD2 (6 bases). TRBV23-1 is identified as an open reading frame with a role that is uncertain. The CDR3 totals 16 residues. Trimming took 0 bases from V and 2 from J, leaving 14 bases between them.

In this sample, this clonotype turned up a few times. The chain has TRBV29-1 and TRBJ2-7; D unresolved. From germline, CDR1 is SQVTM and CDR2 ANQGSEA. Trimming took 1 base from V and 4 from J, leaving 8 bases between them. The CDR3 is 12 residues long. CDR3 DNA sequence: TGCAGCGTTGAAGGAAACTTTTACGAGCAGTACTTC. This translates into CSVEGNFYEQYF.

CDR3 sequence (DNA): TGTGCCAGCAGCTTAGACGGGAGAAGAGAGACCCAGTACTTC. It codes for CASSLDGRRETQYF. The chain couples TRBV7-2 to TRBJ2-5; perhaps TRBD2 as D (6 bases). The CDR3 totals 14 residues. The germline V gene encodes CDR1 SGHTA and CDR2 FQGNSA. Trimming shortened V by 1 base and J by 4 bases, and 10 bases separated the two germline ends.

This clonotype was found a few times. CDR3 sequence (DNA): TGTGCCACCAGCAGAGATCCCTTTAGTGAAAAACTGTTTTTT. This codes for CATSRDPFSEKLFF. This chain uses TRBV15 with TRBJ1-4; the D is unclear. Germline V CDR1 and CDR2: LNHNV, YYDKDF (reference sequence). The CDR3 length is 14 residues. Trimming took 0 bases from V and 7 from J, leaving 9 bases between them.

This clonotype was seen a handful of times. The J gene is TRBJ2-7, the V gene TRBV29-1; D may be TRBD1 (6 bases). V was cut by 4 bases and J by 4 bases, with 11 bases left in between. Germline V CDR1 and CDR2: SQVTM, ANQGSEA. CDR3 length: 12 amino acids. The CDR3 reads CSVGQGTYEQYF. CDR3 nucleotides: TGCAGCGTTGGTCAGGGGACGTACGAGCAGTACTTC.

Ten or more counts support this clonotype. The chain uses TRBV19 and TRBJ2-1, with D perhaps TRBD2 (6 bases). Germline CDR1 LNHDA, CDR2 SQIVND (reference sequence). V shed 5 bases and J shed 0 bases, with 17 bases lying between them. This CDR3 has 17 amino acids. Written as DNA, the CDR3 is TGTGCCAGTAGTCGCCTGGGAGGCGATGTCTCCTACAATGAGCAGTTCTTC. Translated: CASSRLGGDVSYNEQFF.

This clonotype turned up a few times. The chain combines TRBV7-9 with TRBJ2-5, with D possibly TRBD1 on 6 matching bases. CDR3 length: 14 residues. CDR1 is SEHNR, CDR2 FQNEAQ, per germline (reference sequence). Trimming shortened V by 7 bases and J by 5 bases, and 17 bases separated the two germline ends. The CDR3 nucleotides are TGTGCCAGCAACTCCCCAGGGGTTCAGGAGACCCAGTACTTC. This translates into CASNSPGVQETQYF. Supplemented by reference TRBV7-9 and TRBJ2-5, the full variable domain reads DTGVSQNPRHKITKRGQNVTFRCDPISEHNRLYWYRQTLGQGPEFLTYFQNEAQLEKSRLLSDRFSAERPKGSFSTLEIQRTEQGDSAMYLCASNSPGVQETQYFGPGTRLLVL.

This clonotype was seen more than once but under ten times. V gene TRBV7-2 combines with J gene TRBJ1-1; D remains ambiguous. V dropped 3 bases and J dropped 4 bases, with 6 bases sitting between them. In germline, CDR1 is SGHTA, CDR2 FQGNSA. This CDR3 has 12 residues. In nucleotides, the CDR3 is TGTGCCAGCAGCTTCGGGGTCACTGAAGCTTTCTTT. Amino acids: CASSFGVTEAFF.

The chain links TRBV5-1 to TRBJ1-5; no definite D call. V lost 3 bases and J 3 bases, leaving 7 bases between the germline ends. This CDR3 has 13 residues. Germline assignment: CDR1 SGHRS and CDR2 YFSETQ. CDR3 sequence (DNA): TGCGCCAGCAGCTATGACCTCAATCAGCCCCAGCATTTT. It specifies CASSYDLNQPQHF.

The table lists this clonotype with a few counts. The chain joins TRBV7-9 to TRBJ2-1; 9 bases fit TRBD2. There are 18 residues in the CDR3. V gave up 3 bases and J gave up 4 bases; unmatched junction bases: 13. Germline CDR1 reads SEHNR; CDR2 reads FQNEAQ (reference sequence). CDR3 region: CASSFFLAGRYVYNEQFF. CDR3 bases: TGTGCCAGCAGCTTCTTCCTAGCGGGACGGTACGTTTACAATGAGCAGTTCTTC.

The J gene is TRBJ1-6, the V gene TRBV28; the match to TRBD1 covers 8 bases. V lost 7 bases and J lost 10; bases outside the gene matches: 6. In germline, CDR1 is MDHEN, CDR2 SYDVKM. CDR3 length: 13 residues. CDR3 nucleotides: TGTGCCAGCATCGGACAGGGCGGGTCACCCCTCCACTTT. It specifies CASIGQGGSPLHF.

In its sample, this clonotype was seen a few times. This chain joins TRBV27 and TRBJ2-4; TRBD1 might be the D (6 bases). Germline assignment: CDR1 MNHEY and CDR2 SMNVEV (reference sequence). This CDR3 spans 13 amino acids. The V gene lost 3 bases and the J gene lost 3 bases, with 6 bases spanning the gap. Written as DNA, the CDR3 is TGTGCCAGCAGTTTGGACAGCAAAAACATTCAGTACTTC. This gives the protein CASSLDSKNIQYF.

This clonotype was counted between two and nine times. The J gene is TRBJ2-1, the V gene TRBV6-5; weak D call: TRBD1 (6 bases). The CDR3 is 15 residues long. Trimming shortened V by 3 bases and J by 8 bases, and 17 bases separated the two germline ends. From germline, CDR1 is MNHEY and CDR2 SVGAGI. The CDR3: CASSYITSGGDEQFF. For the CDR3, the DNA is TGTGCCAGCAGTTATATAACTTCTGGGGGCGATGAGCAGTTCTTC.

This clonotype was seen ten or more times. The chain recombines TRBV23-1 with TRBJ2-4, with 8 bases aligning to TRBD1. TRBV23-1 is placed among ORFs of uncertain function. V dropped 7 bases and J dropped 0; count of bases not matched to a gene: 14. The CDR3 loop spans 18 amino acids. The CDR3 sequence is CASTLAGGGYLAKNIQYF. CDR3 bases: TGCGCCAGCACCCTAGCAGGGGGCGGCTATCTAGCCAAAAACATTCAGTACTTC.

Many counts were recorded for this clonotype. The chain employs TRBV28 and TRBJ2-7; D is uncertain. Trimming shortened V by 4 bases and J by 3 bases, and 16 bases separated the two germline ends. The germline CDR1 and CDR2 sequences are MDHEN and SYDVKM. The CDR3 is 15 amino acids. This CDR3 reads CASSSDGAPLYEQYF. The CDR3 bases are TGTGCCAGCAGTTCGGACGGAGCCCCTCTCTACGAGCAGTACTTC.

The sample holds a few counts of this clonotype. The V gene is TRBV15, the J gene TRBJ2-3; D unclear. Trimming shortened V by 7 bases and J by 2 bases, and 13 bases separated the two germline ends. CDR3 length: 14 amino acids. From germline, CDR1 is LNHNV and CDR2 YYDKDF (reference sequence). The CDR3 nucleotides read TGTGCCACCACCCCGGTCTCTACCACAGATACGCAGTATTTT. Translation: CATTPVSTTDTQYF. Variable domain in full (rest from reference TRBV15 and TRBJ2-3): DAMVIQNPRYQVTQFGKPVTLSCSQTLNHNVMYWYQQKSSQAPKLLFHYYDKDFNNEADTPDNFQSRRPNTSFCFLDIRSPGLGDTAMYLCATTPVSTTDTQYFGPGTRLTVL.